The T cell receptor beta chain described here comes from a study of T cells after posttransplantation cyclophosphamide. Treatment was busulfan-fludarabine conditioning, a marrow graft, and cyclophosphamide on days +3 and +4. This clone has ten or more counts. Germline CDR1 reads SGHAT; CDR2 reads FQNNGV. CDR3 length: 14 residues. The V and J ends lost 4 bases and 2 bases respectively, with 11 bases between them. Sequenced by immunoSEQ multiplex PCR; TCRdb stores in-frame clones only, minus some. Listed for the sample are approximately 7,900 clones, none seen a single time. The chain combines TRBV11-2 with TRBJ1-2, with D tentatively TRBD1 (5 bases). The sequence was collected from a male patient in his thirties who received an allogeneic stem cell transplant from an unrelated donor, was CMV-positive, and had acute and chronic GVHD. Some of the T cells might come from the graft donor. Sequenced material: PBMCs, taken after an allogeneic stem cell transplant with post-transplant cyclophosphamide. CDR3: CASSWGSENYGYTF. As DNA, the CDR3 is TGTGCCAGCAGCTGGGGCTCGGAGAACTATGGCTACACCTTC.